Reported below is one TCR beta chain. What it binds is not known. The source of the sample is a study of cytomegalovirus exposure and HLA in healthy donors. Overall study: Later, an analysis reported that the 110 or so validation repertoires had used the same platform as the 550 to 750 first-cohort repertoires.

Study-wide results and caveats: Rare sequences made up most TCRs, while some public TCRs were found in many donors. Researchers counted 164 TCR beta chains as cytomegalovirus-associated.

Germline V gene sequence: CDR1 MNHNY, CDR2 SVGAGI (reference sequence). The CDR3 is 13 residues long. The V end was cut by 5 bases, the J end by 0 bases, with 8 bases between. Only in-frame clones appear in the TCRdb table, and some are missing; sequencing was by immunoSEQ multiplex PCR. This sample has 90,000 to 150,000 clones; 70% to 90% occur once, and the top ten carry just under 6.5%. Sequencing input: PBMCs. J is TRBJ2-7 and V is TRBV6-6, with TRBD2 as a possible D gene (6 bases). The sequence derives from a woman under 30 in good health and CMV-seropositive. The CDR3 region is CASSKTSSYEQYF. CDR3 DNA sequence: TGTGCCAGCAGTAAGACTAGCTCCTACGAGCAGTACTTC.